This T cell receptor (beta chain) stems from a study of blood T cells in healthy people across ages. This clonotype was found a few times. A sample-barcoded 5' primer and a J-beta primer mix were used in a second PCR of roughly 6 to 12 cycles. Each CDR3 protein is one row after TCRdb ran MiXCR on the 5' RACE reads. In the table there are around 500,000 distinct CDR3 sequences, about 28% of which are singletons. The V segment lost 0 bases and the J segment 6 bases; nucleotides outside the gene matches: 7. The CDR3 extends over 17 amino acids. Germline V gene lookup returns CDR1 ENHRY and CDR2 SYGVKD. The same sample was also used in a study of T cells of mothers and their children. That investigation notes: RNA extracted was entirely used for cDNA synthesis, about 1.6 ug per 15 ul. Barcodes for each sample and 2-4 random nucleotides were added by the M1S primer used in the second PCR.

The receptor was derived from a boy between 2 and 15 years old in good health. V is TRBV10-3 and J is TRBJ1-4; 10 bases are a match to TRBD1. The material sequenced was blood. The CDR3: CAISESRPGTGDEKLFF. CDR3 bases: TGTGCCATCAGTGAGTCGAGGCCCGGGACAGGGGATGAAAAACTGTTTTTT.